The sample holds a few counts of the clone carrying this T cell receptor beta chain. The antigen remains unidentified. The CDR3 totals 13 residues. V lost 4 bases and J lost 10, with 13 bases in between. Germline lookup yields CDR1 KGHDR and CDR2 SFDVKD. The data stem from a study of blood T cells in healthy people across ages. PCR was performed a second time for roughly 6 to 12 cycles using a sample-barcoded 5' primer and a J-beta primer mix. TCRdb redid the calling of the 5' RACE reads with MiXCR, one entry per CDR3 protein. The profile covers about 1 million distinct CDR3 sequences, with 45% appearing a single time and approximately 17% taken by the ten largest. Study results and limitations: Both naive CD4+ cell counts and diversity were greater in long-lived donors than in aged donors. It was found that TCR beta diversity correlated strongly with the percentage of naive T cells.

Donation came from healthy Caucasian individuals in Russia who were aged roughly 6 to 95. This TCR came from a woman in her sixties in good health. Source material: blood. This chain connects TRBV24-1 to TRBJ2-1; tentative D call: TRBD1 (6 bases). The CDR3 sequence is CATSEATGWEQFF. CDR3 in DNA: TGTGCCACCAGTGAGGCCACAGGGTGGGAGCAGTTCTTC.